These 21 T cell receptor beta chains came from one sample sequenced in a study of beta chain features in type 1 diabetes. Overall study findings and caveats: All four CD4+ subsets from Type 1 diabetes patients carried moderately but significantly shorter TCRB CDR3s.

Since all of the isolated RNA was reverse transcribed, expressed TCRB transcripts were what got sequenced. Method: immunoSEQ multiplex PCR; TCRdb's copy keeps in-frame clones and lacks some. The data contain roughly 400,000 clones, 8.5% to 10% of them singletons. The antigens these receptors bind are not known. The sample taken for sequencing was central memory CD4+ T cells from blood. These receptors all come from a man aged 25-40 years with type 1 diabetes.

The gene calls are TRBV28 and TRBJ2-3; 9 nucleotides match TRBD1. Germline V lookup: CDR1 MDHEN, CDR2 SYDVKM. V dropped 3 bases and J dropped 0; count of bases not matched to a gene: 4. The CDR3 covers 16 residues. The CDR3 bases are TGTGCCAGCAGTTTCGGACAGGGGCCAAGCACAGATACGCAGTATTTT. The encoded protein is CASSFGQGPSTDTQYF. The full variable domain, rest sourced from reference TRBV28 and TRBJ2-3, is DVKVTQSSRYLVKRTGEKVFLECVQDMDHENMFWYRQDPGLGLRLIYFSYDVKMKEKGDIPEGYSVSREKKERFSLILESASTNQTSMYLCASSFGQGPSTDTQYFGPGTRLTVL.

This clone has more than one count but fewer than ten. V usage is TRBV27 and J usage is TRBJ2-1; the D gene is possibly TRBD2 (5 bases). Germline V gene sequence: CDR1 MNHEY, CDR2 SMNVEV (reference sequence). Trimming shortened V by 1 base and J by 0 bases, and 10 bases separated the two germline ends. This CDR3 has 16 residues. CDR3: CASSLFGESSYNEQFF. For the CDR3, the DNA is TGTGCCAGCAGTTTATTCGGGGAAAGCTCCTACAATGAGCAGTTCTTC.

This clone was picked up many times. Written as DNA, the CDR3 is TGTGCCAGCTCACCACCGGGACTGAGTAATGAAAAACTGTTTTTT. The encoded protein is CASSPPGLSNEKLFF. The chain recombines TRBV18 with TRBJ1-4; D may be TRBD1 (5 bases). The CDR3 sequence is 15 residues long. The germline CDR1 and CDR2 sequences are KGHSH and LQKENI. V was trimmed by 0 bases and J by 4 bases, leaving 9 bases between them.

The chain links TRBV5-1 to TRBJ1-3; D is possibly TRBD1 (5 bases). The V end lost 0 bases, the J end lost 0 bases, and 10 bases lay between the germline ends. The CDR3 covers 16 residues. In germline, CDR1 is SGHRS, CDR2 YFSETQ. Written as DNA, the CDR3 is TGCGCCAGCAGCTTGGCCGACAGAGCCTCTGGAAACACCATATATTTT. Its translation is CASSLADRASGNTIYF. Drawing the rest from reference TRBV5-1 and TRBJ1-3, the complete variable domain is KAGVTQTPRYLIKTRGQQVTLSCSPISGHRSVSWYQQTPGQGLQFLFEYFSETQRNKGNFPGRFSGRQFSNSRSEMNVSTLELGDSALYLCASSLADRASGNTIYFGEGSWLTVV.

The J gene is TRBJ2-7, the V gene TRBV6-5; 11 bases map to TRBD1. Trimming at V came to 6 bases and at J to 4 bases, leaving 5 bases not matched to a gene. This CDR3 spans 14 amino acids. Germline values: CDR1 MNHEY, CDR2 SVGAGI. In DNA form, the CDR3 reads TGTGCCAGCAGCGGACAGGGGGCGAGGTACGAGCAGTACTTC. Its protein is CASSGQGARYEQYF.

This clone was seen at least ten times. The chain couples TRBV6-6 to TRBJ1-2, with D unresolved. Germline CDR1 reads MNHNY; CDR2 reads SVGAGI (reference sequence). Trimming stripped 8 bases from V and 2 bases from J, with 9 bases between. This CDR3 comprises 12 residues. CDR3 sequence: CASGEQNYGYTF. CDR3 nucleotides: TGTGCCAGCGGGGAACAAAACTATGGCTACACCTTC.

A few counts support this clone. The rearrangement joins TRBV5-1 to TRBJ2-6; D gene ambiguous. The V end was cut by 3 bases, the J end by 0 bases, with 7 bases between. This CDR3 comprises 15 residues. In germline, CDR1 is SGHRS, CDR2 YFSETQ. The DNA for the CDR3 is TGCGCCAGCAGCTCTGGGGACTCTGGGGCCAACGTCCTGACTTTC. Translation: CASSSGDSGANVLTF.

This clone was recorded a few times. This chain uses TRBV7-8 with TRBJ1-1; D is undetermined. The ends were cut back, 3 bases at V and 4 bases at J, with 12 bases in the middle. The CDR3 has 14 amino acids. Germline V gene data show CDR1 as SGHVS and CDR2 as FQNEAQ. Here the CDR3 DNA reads TGTGCCAGCAGCTTGCACGAGGACCGCACTGAAGCTTTCTTT. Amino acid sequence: CASSLHEDRTEAFF.

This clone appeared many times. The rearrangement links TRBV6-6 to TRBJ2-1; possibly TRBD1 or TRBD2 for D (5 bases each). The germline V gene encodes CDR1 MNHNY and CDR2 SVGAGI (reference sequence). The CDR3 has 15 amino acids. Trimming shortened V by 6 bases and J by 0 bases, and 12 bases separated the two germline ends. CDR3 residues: CASRPRGASYNEQFF. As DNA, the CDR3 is TGTGCCAGCAGACCCCGGGGCGCCTCCTACAATGAGCAGTTCTTC.

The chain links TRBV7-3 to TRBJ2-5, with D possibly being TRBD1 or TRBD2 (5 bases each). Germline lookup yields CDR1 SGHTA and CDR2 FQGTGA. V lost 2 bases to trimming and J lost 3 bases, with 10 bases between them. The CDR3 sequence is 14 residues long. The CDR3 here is CASSLYLGEETQYF. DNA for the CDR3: TGTGCCAGCAGCTTATACCTGGGGGAAGAGACCCAGTACTTC.

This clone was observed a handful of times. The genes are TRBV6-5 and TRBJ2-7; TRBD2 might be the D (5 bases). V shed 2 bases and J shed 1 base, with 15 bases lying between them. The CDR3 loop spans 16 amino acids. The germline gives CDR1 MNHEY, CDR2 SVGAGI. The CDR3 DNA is TGTGCCAGCAGTTACGGAGGTGCGGGTAGGTCCTACGAGCAGTACTTC. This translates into CASSYGGAGRSYEQYF.

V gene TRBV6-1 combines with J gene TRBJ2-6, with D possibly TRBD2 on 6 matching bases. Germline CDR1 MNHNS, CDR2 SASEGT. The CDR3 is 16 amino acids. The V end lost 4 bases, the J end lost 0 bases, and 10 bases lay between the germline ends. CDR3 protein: CASSAMGGSGANVLTF. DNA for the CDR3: TGTGCCAGCAGTGCCATGGGGGGCTCTGGGGCCAACGTCCTGACTTTC.

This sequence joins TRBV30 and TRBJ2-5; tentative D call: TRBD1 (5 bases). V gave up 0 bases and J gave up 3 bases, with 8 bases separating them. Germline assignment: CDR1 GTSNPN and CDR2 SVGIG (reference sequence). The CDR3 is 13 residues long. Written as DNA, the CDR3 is TGTGCCTGGAGTGTGCAGGGAAAAGAGACCCAGTACTTC. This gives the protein CAWSVQGKETQYF. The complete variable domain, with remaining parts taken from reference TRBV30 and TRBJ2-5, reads SQTIHQWPATLVQPVGSPLSLECTVEGTSNPNLYWYRQAAGRGLQLLFYSVGIGQISSEVPQNLSASRPQDRQFILSSKKLLLSDSGFYLCAWSVQGKETQYFGPGTRLLVL.

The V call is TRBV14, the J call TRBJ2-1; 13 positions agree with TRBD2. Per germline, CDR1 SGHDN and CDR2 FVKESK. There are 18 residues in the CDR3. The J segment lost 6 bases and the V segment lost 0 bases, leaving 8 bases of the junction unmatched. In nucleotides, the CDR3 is TGTGCCAGCAGCCAAGATCTCCGACTAGCGGGAGGATCCAATGAGCAGTTCTTC. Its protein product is CASSQDLRLAGGSNEQFF.

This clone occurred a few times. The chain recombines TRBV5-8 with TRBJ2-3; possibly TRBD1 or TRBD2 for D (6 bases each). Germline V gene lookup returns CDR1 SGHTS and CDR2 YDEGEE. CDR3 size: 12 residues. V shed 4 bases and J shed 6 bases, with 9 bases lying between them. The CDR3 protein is CASSRGPDTQYF. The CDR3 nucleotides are TGTGCCAGCAGCCGGGGGCCCGATACGCAGTATTTT.

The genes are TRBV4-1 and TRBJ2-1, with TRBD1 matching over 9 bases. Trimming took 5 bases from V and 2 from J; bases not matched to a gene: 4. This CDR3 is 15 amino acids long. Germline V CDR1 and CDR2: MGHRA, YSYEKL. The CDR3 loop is CASSTRQGAYNEQFF. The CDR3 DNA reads TGCGCCAGCAGCACTCGACAGGGGGCCTACAATGAGCAGTTCTTC.

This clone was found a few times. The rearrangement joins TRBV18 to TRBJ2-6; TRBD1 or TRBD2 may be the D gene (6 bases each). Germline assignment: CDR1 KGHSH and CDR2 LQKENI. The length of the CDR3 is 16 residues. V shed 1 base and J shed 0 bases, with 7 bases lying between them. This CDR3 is CASSPQGGSGANVLTF. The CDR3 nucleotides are TGTGCCAGCTCACCACAGGGGGGCTCTGGGGCCAACGTCCTGACTTTC.

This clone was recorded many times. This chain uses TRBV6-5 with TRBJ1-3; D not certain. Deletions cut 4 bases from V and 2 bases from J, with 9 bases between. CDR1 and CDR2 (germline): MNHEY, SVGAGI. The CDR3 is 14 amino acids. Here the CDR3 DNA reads TGTGCCAGCAGTTCCGGGAAGACTGGAAACACCATATATTTT. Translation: CASSSGKTGNTIYF.

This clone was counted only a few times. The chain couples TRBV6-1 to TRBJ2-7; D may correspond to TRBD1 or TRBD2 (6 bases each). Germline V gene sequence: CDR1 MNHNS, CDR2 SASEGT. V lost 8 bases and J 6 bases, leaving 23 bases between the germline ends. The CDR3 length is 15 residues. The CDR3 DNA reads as TGTGCCAGCGGAGGGATAGGGGGTCGCGTTGGCGAGCAGTACTTC. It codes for CASGGIGGRVGEQYF.

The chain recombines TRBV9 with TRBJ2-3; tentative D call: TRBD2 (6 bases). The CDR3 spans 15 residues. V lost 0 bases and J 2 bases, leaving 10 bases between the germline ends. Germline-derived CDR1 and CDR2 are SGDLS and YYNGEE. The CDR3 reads CASSVGDWNTDTQYF. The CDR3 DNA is TGTGCCAGCAGCGTAGGGGACTGGAACACAGATACGCAGTATTTT.

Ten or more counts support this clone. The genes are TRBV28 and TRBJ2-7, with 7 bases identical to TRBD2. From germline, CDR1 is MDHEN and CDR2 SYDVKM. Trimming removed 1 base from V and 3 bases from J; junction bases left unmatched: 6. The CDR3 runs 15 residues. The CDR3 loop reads CASSLLAGDRYEQYF. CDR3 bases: TGTGCCAGCAGTTTATTGGCGGGAGATCGCTACGAGCAGTACTTC.